This T cell receptor (beta chain) was retrieved from a study of shared clonotypes between healthy human individuals. Method: immunoSEQ multiplex PCR; TCRdb's copy keeps in-frame clones and lacks some. This table holds 1.4 million to 1.5 million clones, about 96% found once. This CDR3 contains 15 residues. Germline CDR1 reads KGHSH; CDR2 reads LQKENI. V dropped 2 bases and J dropped 7; count of bases not matched to a gene: 6. The sequencing sample was made of naive CD4+ T cells sorted from blood. Subset described: CD45RA+ positively selected. This chain connects TRBV18 to TRBJ1-4, with 8 bases matching TRBD1. The source of this sequence is a man aged 25-40 years in good health. The CDR3 DNA reads as TGTGCCAGCTCACCAGGCAGGGGGCAAAGTGAAAAACTGTTTTTT. The encoded protein is CASSPGRGQSEKLFF.